The T cell receptor (beta chain) under discussion was sequenced for a study of blood T cell repertoires in COVID-19. Assay: immunoSEQ multiplex PCR; the TCRdb copy retains only in-frame clones and omits some. Among 60,000 to 80,000 clones listed, more than 85% were seen once. Germline CDR1 reads SNHLY; CDR2 reads FYNNEI. This CDR3 is 16 amino acids long. V lost 2 bases, J lost 7 bases, and 10 bases stayed unmatched. The genes are TRBV2 and TRBJ2-7, with 11 positions matching TRBD1. Sequencing used peripheral blood. This receptor was identified in a man between 60 and 75 years old with acute or convalescent COVID-19. As DNA, the CDR3 is TGTGCCAGCAGTGAACGGCGGGGGACAGGGGGGGAAGAGCAGTACTTC. Translation: CASSERRGTGGEEQYF.